The 24 T cell receptor beta chains below all came from one sample that was sequenced in a study of blood T cell repertoires in COVID-19. Method: immunoSEQ multiplex PCR; TCRdb's copy keeps in-frame clones and lacks some. The sample has 110,000 to 150,000 clones; around nine tenths are singletons. The sequencing input was peripheral blood. The receptors were sampled from a human donor in a cohort sampled during active COVID-19.

The rearrangement joins TRBV3-1 (or the pseudogene TRBV3-2) to TRBJ2-5; TRBD2 matches 7 bases. Germline CDR1 reads LGHDT; CDR2 reads YNNKEL (reference sequence). J was trimmed by 3 bases and V by 6 bases; bases with no gene match: 4. This CDR3 is 13 amino acids long. CDR3 coding DNA: TGTGCCAGCAGATCCGCGGGAGAAGAGACCCAGTACTTC. This gives the protein CASRSAGEETQYF.

This chain uses TRBV27 with TRBJ2-1, with D uncertain. V was clipped by 5 bases and J by 8 bases, with 13 bases between them. There are 13 residues in the CDR3. Germline CDR1 MNHEY, CDR2 SMNVEV (reference sequence). Here the CDR3 reads CASSPHPDYEQFF. In nucleotides, the CDR3 is TGTGCCAGCAGTCCCCACCCCGACTATGAGCAGTTCTTC.

The chain is built from TRBV30 and TRBJ2-7, with 9 bases that match TRBD1. Germline CDR1 reads GTSNPN; CDR2 reads SVGIG (reference sequence). After removal of 8 bases from V and 2 bases from J, the junction contained 10 bases not matched to a gene. The CDR3 has 14 residues. DNA of the CDR3: TGTGCCCATCTCCCCGGACAGGGGCCCTACGAGCAGTACTTC. This encodes CAHLPGQGPYEQYF.

The CDR3 protein is CASQGQPGQPQHF. In nucleotides, the CDR3 is TGTGCCAGCCAGGGACAGCCAGGGCAGCCCCAGCATTTT. The V gene is TRBV6-5, the J gene TRBJ1-5; 7 nucleotides align to TRBD1. Germline V gives CDR1 MNHEY, CDR2 SVGAGI. V trimming: 8 bases; J trimming: 7 bases; junction bases outside the gene matches: 8. This CDR3 is built from 13 residues.

For the CDR3, the DNA is TGTGCCAGCACTAGGAACAGGGAAGCCAAAAACATTCAGTACTTC. It encodes CASTRNREAKNIQYF. The V and J genes are TRBV6-5 and TRBJ2-4; D is perhaps TRBD1 (6 bases). Germline assignment: CDR1 MNHEY and CDR2 SVGAGI. CDR3 length: 15 residues. The V gene lost 7 bases and the J gene lost 0 bases, with 13 bases spanning the gap.

The J gene is TRBJ1-2, the V gene TRBV28, with a weak D call TRBD1 (6 bases). This CDR3 is 15 amino acids long. The germline V and J ends were trimmed by 5 bases and 11 bases, with 24 bases remaining between them. CDR1 is MDHEN and CDR2 is SYDVKM in the germline V gene. The CDR3 bases are TGTGCCAGCAGTGTAGGGGGAGGGGCAAGGGAGAGGTACACCTTC. Protein product: CASSVGGGARERYTF.

In DNA form, the CDR3 reads TGTGCCAGTAGTATCGGGCGTTACGCGGACAGGCCAGCCGGGGAGCTGTTTTTT. Translated: CASSIGRYADRPAGELFF. The chain combines TRBV19 with TRBJ2-2, with 7 bases matching TRBD1. The CDR3 spans 18 residues. CDR1 and CDR2 from the germline V gene are LNHDA and SQIVND (reference sequence). V dropped 3 bases and J dropped 6; count of bases not matched to a gene: 16. Full variable domain (outside the CDR3, taken from reference TRBV19 and TRBJ2-2): DGGITQSPKYLFRKEGQNVTLSCEQNLNHDAMYWYRQDPGQGLRLIYYSQIVNDFQKGDIAEGYSVSREKKESFPLTVTSAQKNPTAFYLCASSIGRYADRPAGELFFGEGSRLTVL.

The rearrangement links TRBV7-9 to TRBJ2-2; possibly TRBD1 for D (6 bases). Germline CDR1 SEHNR, CDR2 FQNEAQ (reference sequence). The CDR3 is 14 amino acids. The germline V and J ends were trimmed by 1 base and 11 bases, with 14 bases remaining between them. The CDR3 region has the DNA TGTGCCAGCAGCTTAGGGACAGAAGTAGGCGAGCTGTTTTTT. This gives the protein CASSLGTEVGELFF.

The rearrangement links TRBV7-8 to TRBJ2-3, with TRBD2 matching 12 bases. Germline V gene data show CDR1 as SGHVS and CDR2 as FQNEAQ. Losses at the gene ends were 5 bases for V and 1 base for J; bases not matched to a gene: 7. CDR3 length: 17 amino acids. CDR3 nucleotide sequence: TGTGCCAGCAGCAGAAGACTAGCGGGGGCTCGCACAGATACGCAGTATTTT. Amino acid sequence: CASSRRLAGARTDTQYF.

The chain employs TRBV5-6 and TRBJ2-5; tentative D call: TRBD2 (5 bases). Trimming took off 1 base at V and 3 bases at J, with 7 bases between the two ends. The CDR3 sequence is 13 residues long. CDR1 and CDR2 from the germline V gene are SGHDT and YYEEEE. The CDR3 DNA follows: TGTGCCAGCAGCTTGACCGGGGAAGAGACCCAGTACTTC. Protein sequence: CASSLTGEETQYF.

This clone was seen more than once but under ten times. This sequence joins TRBV7-9 and TRBJ2-5; no clear D. The length of the CDR3 is 14 residues. The germline V gene encodes CDR1 SEHNR and CDR2 FQNEAQ (reference sequence). Trimming pared 2 bases from V and 5 bases from J, leaving 12 bases between. The CDR3 is CASSLLSSSETQYF. DNA for the CDR3: TGTGCCAGCAGCTTATTATCGAGTTCGGAGACCCAGTACTTC.

The genes are TRBV18 and TRBJ2-5, with 7 bases fitting TRBD1. V was clipped by 2 bases and J by 1 base; unmatched bases: 4. This CDR3 is built from 15 residues. The germline CDR1 and CDR2 sequences are KGHSH and LQKENI. CDR3 amino acids: CASSPSAGGQETQYF. The CDR3 coding sequence is TGTGCCAGCTCACCAAGCGCAGGGGGCCAAGAGACCCAGTACTTC.

The V and J genes are TRBV18 and TRBJ1-5, with D possibly being TRBD1 (5 bases). Germline assignment: CDR1 KGHSH and CDR2 LQKENI. V lost 2 bases to trimming and J lost 7 bases, with 15 bases between them. This CDR3 spans 15 amino acids. The CDR3 region is CASSPGGQGSQPQHF. The CDR3 nucleotides read TGTGCCAGCTCACCAGGTGGGCAGGGTAGCCAGCCCCAGCATTTT.

This chain joins TRBV3-1 (or the pseudogene TRBV3-2) and TRBJ1-5; tentatively, D is TRBD1 (5 bases). The CDR3 consists of 14 residues. CDR1 and CDR2 (germline): LGHDT, YNNKEL (reference sequence). Trimming removed 0 bases from V and 6 bases from J, with 9 bases in between. Written as DNA, the CDR3 is TGTGCCAGCAGCCAAGATAAGGGGTTTCAGCCCCAGCATTTT. Protein: CASSQDKGFQPQHF.

The chain couples TRBV30 to TRBJ2-1; 8 bases are shared with TRBD2. This CDR3 is built from 14 residues. The junction had 5 bases not matched to a gene; V was cut back by 2 bases and J by 5 bases. Germline CDR1 is GTSNPN and CDR2 is SVGIG (reference sequence). DNA of the CDR3: TGTGCCTGGAGTTTCGGGAGGGTCCACAATGAGCAGTTCTTC. Translation gives CAWSFGRVHNEQFF.

The genes are TRBV7-9 and TRBJ1-2; TRBD1 is a possible D gene (5 bases). Germline values: CDR1 SEHNR, CDR2 FQNEAQ (reference sequence). CDR3 length equals 13 residues. Trimming removed 10 bases at V and 8 bases at J, with 20 bases between. CDR3 in amino acids: CATQAPQGRGYTF. The CDR3 DNA is TGTGCCACCCAAGCACCCCAGGGAAGAGGCTACACCTTC. Combining the CDR3 with reference TRBV7-9 and TRBJ1-2 gives the whole variable domain DTGVSQNPRHKITKRGQNVTFRCDPISEHNRLYWYRQTLGQGPEFLTYFQNEAQLEKSRLLSDRFSAERPKGSFSTLEIQRTEQGDSAMYLCATQAPQGRGYTFGSGTRLTVV.

This clone came up a few times. Relative to the germline gene, one junction end is altered; a read error may explain this. The V gene is TRBV7-7, the J gene TRBJ2-5, with D possibly matching TRBD2 (6 bases). The germline V gene has CDR1 SSHAT and CDR2 FNYEAQ (reference sequence). The CDR3 runs to 16 residues. This CDR3 is CASSLEVFGGRETQYF. The CDR3, as DNA: TGTGCTAGCAGCTTAGAGGTTTTTGGGGGGAGAGAGACCCAGTACTTC.

The V gene is TRBV4-1, the J gene TRBJ1-5; D unclear. The CDR3 totals 16 residues. CDR1 is MGHRA and CDR2 is YSYEKL in the germline V gene. Trimming cost V 1 base and J 5 bases, with 15 bases left between them. The chain's CDR3 is CASSQVEGNGDQPQHF. CDR3 in DNA: TGCGCCAGCAGCCAAGTTGAAGGTAACGGGGATCAGCCCCAGCATTTT.

The rearrangement joins TRBV27 to TRBJ1-6; D possibly corresponds to TRBD1 (5 bases). The germline CDR1 and CDR2 sequences are MNHEY and SMNVEV (reference sequence). The V end lost 2 bases, the J end lost 7 bases, and 12 bases lay between the germline ends. This CDR3 is 15 amino acids long. In DNA, the CDR3 is TGTGCCAGCAGTTTACAGGCTCAGGGAAATTCACCCCTCCACTTT. Residues: CASSLQAQGNSPLHF.

This clone has more than one count but fewer than ten. CDR3 region: CASRGGQGSAGELFF. The CDR3, as DNA: TGTGCCAGTAGAGGCGGCCAGGGGTCAGCGGGGGAGCTGTTTTTT. The rearrangement links TRBV19 to TRBJ2-2; weak D call: TRBD1 (6 bases). This CDR3 is built from 15 residues. V lost 6 bases and J 8 bases, leaving 19 bases between the germline ends. CDR1 and CDR2 from the germline V gene are LNHDA and SQIVND (reference sequence).

Concerning this clone: One junction end disagrees with the germline gene, perhaps due to a read error. The CDR3 sequence: CASSKDTQYF. As DNA, the CDR3 is TGTGCCAGTAGCAAAGATACGCAGTATTTT. The chain recombines TRBV19 with TRBJ2-3; no definite D call. This CDR3 region has 10 residues. CDR1 LNHDA and CDR2 SQIVND come from the germline V gene (reference sequence).

The chain recombines TRBV12-3 or TRBV12-4 with TRBJ1-6; no clear D. There are 12 residues in the CDR3. With 7 bases removed from V and 6 bases from J, the gap between germline ends came to 7 bases. This CDR3 is CASKQSNSPLHF. The CDR3 bases are TGTGCCAGCAAACAAAGTAATTCACCCCTCCACTTT.

This chain joins TRBV10-1 and TRBJ2-3; 9 nucleotides line up with TRBD1. The CDR3 is 15 amino acids. Germline-derived CDR1 and CDR2 are WNHNN and SYGVQD (reference sequence). With 4 bases clipped from V and 3 bases from J, the junction kept 5 bases outside the gene matches. The DNA for the CDR3 is TGCGCCAGCAGTGCTGGGACAGGGTATACAGATACGCAGTATTTT. Protein: CASSAGTGYTDTQYF.

This chain links TRBV12-5 with TRBJ1-4; 8 bases agree with TRBD1. The CDR3 loop spans 15 amino acids. V was clipped by 2 bases and J by 7 bases; unmatched bases: 6. Germline V lookup: CDR1 LGHNT, CDR2 FRNRAP. The CDR3 DNA reads as TGTGCTAGTGGTTTGCACCAGGGGGCGCGTGAAAAACTGTTTTTT. Residues: CASGLHQGAREKLFF.